The following is a TCR beta chain sequence with its context. What it binds is unknown. The data stem from a study of PD-1 blockade in classical Hodgkin lymphoma. Across the study: Each patient was given nivolumab 3 mg/kg through a vein every 2 weeks. Study-wide results and caveats: Patients who initiated nivolumab within 1 year of ASCT were excluded. With CD4+ cells, TCR diversity rose significantly by C4D1, but not with CD8+ cells.

Libraries were prepared by immunoSEQ multiplex PCR; TCRdb keeps only in-frame clonotypes and omits some of them. Of over 50,000 clones listed, around 86% are singletons. The CDR3 runs 13 residues. With 7 bases removed from V and 0 bases from J, the gap between germline ends came to 4 bases. Germline lookup yields CDR1 MNHEY and CDR2 SMNVEV (reference sequence). Time point of the sample: cycle 4 day 1 (C4D1), after less than 7 weeks of nivolumab. Each patient's relapse followed autologous stem cell transplantation, and brentuximab vedotin exposure varied. Complete response, partial response or progressive disease constituted the best responses recorded.

Sequenced material: peripheral blood mononuclear cells (PBMCs), taken before the fourth cycle of nivolumab. The TCR was taken from a human donor with classical Hodgkin lymphoma. The V call is TRBV27, the J call TRBJ1-6, with D unclear. The CDR3 is CASKDSYNSPLHF. As DNA, the CDR3 is TGTGCCAGCAAGGACTCCTATAATTCACCCCTCCACTTT.